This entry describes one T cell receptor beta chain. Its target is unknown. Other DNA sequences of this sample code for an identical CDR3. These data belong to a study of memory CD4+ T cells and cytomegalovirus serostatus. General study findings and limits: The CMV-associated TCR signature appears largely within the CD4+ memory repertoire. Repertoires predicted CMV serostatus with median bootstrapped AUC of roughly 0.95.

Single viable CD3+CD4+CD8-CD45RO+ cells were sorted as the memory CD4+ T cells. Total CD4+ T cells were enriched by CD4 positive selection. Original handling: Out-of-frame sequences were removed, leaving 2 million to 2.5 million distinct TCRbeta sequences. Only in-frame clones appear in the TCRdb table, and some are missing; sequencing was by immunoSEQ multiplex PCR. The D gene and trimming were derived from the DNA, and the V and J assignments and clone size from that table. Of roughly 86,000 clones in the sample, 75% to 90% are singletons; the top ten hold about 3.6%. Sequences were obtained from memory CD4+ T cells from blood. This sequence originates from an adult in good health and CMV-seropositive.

In nucleotides, the CDR3 is TGTGCCAGCAGCTCCCAGGACGGCTACGAGCAGTACTTC. It codes for CASSSQDGYEQYF. This chain connects TRBV7-3 to TRBJ2-7, with D hard to call. The CDR3 sequence is 13 residues long. Trimming removed 4 bases at V and 3 bases at J, with 10 bases between. Per germline, CDR1 SGHTA and CDR2 FQGTGA.